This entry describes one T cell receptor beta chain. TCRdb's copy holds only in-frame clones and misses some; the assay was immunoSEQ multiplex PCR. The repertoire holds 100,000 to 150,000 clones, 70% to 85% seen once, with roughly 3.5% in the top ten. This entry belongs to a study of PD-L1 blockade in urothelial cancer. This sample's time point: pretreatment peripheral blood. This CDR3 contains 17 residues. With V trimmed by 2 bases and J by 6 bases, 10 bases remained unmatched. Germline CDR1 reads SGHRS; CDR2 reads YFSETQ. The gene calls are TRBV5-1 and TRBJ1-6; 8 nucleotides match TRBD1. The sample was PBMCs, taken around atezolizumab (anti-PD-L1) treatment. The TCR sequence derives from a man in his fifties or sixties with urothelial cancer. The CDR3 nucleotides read TGCGCCAGCAGCTTTCAGGGGGCAAGTCATCTTAATTCACCCCTCCACTTT. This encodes CASSFQGASHLNSPLHF. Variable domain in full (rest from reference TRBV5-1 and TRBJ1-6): KAGVTQTPRYLIKTRGQQVTLSCSPISGHRSVSWYQQTPGQGLQFLFEYFSETQRNKGNFPGRFSGRQFSNSRSEMNVSTLELGDSALYLCASSFQGASHLNSPLHFGNGTRLTVT.